The 7 T cell receptor beta chains below come from one sample, sequenced in a study of metastatic and nonmetastatic thyroid tumors. MiXCR reprocessed the PCR reads for TCRdb. Of tens of thousands of clones in the sample, around 12% are singletons; the top ten hold approximately 8.8%. No treatment had been given to any patient before thyroid surgery. Sequenced: tumor tissue. These receptors were obtained from a female donor with papillary thyroid cancer or a benign thyroid nodule (not recorded which). Some clones in this sample may be carry-over from other donors' samples.

This clone was seen ten or more times. V and J are TRBV27 and TRBJ2-5, with TRBD2 matching 13 bases. This CDR3 comprises 15 residues. V was pared by 7 bases and J by 5 bases, with 7 bases of the junction left unmatched. CDR1 is MNHEY, CDR2 SMNVEV, per germline (reference sequence). The CDR3 sequence: CASTRTSGRIETQYF. The CDR3 DNA reads as TGTGCCAGCACCCGGACTAGCGGGAGAATCGAGACCCAGTACTTC.

This clone was counted at least ten times. The chain links TRBV6-2 or TRBV6-3 to TRBJ1-2; D may be TRBD1 (6 bases). Germline V lookup: CDR1 MNHEY, CDR2 SVGEGT. V lost 0 bases and J 0 bases, leaving 26 bases between the germline ends. This CDR3 contains 21 residues. In DNA form, the CDR3 reads TGTGCCAGCAGTTACTCGACGCGGAAAAGTTCAGGGGCCCACTCTAACTATGGCTACACCTTC. This codes for CASSYSTRKSSGAHSNYGYTF.

The table lists this clone with many counts. The chain combines TRBV28 with TRBJ2-7; 8 nucleotides align to TRBD1. CDR1 and CDR2 from the germline V gene are MDHEN and SYDVKM. The CDR3 length is 14 residues. V lost 6 bases, J lost 6 bases, and 10 bases stayed unmatched. CDR3 region: CASSPTMTGAEQYF. The DNA of the CDR3 is TGTGCCAGCAGCCCAACGATGACAGGGGCCGAGCAGTACTTC.

This clone showed up just a few times. This chain uses TRBV30 with TRBJ2-5; 11 nucleotides match TRBD2. V was clipped by 3 bases and J by 4 bases; unmatched bases: 28. This CDR3 region has 22 residues. CDR1 is GTSNPN and CDR2 is SVGIG in the germline V gene (reference sequence). The CDR3 region is CAWSRARLAGNSMAPQGETQYF. CDR3 in DNA: TGTGCCTGGAGCCGGGCCAGACTAGCGGGAAATTCCATGGCCCCACAAGGAGAGACCCAGTACTTC.

Comment on this clone: A much larger clone differs from this one at a single base, so this may be a read error. The rearrangement joins TRBV15 to TRBJ2-1, with D perhaps TRBD1 (7 bases). Germline loops: CDR1 LNHNV, CDR2 YYDKDF (reference sequence). V shed 4 bases and J shed 8 bases, with 15 bases lying between them. The CDR3 extends over 14 amino acids. The CDR3 region is CATSISRGEHEQFF. The CDR3 region has the DNA TGTGCCACCAGCATATCCAGGGGGGAGCATGAGCAGTTCTTC. The full variable domain, its missing parts supplied by reference TRBV15 and TRBJ2-1, is DAMVIQNPRYQVTQFGKPVTLSCSQTLNHNVMYWYQQKSSQAPKLLFHYYDKDFNNEADTPDNFQSRRPNTSFCFLDIRSPGLGDTAMYLCATSISRGEHEQFFGPGTRLTVL.

This clone has ten or more counts. V gene TRBV6-2 or TRBV6-3 combines with J gene TRBJ2-3; D call uncertain. The V gene's germline CDR1 is MNHEY and CDR2 SVGEGT. The V and J ends lost 6 bases and 2 bases respectively, with 6 bases between them. CDR3 length: 12 amino acids. For the CDR3, the DNA is TGTGCCAGCAGCCTATCCACAGATACGCAGTATTTT. Residues: CASSLSTDTQYF.

The rearrangement joins TRBV7-2 to TRBJ1-5; D gene ambiguous. The CDR3 spans 12 residues. Germline V gene sequence: CDR1 SGHTA, CDR2 FQGNSA. V was shortened by 5 bases and J by 5 bases, with 7 bases between the two germline ends. CDR3 sequence reads: CASSARDQPQHF. For the CDR3, the DNA is TGTGCCAGCAGCGCGAGGGATCAGCCCCAGCATTTT.